This note documents a single T cell receptor (beta chain) sequence. This entry belongs to a study of blood T cell repertoires in COVID-19. Sequencing used immunoSEQ multiplex PCR; TCRdb keeps in-frame clones, though not all of them. The data contain 280,000 or so clones, around 92% of them singletons. The study recruited people aged 18 to 89 years across more than 20 US areas. Within the 2 weeks before study entry, each person in the exposed group met a COVID-19 case. CDR3 length: 13 residues. Germline V gene lookup returns CDR1 MDHEN and CDR2 SYDVKM. V lost 7 bases, J lost 10 bases, and 10 bases stayed unmatched.

Sequenced input: PBMCs or T cells enriched from blood (not recorded which). This receptor was obtained from a woman in her fifties or sixties who had been exposed to COVID-19. V is TRBV28 and J is TRBJ2-1, with 7 bases aligning to TRBD1. CDR3 sequence (DNA): TGTGCCAGCACCACCGACAGGGTGGGGGAGCAGTTCTTC. It yields the protein CASTTDRVGEQFF. Based on the CDR3 plus reference TRBV28 and TRBJ2-1, the full variable domain is DVKVTQSSRYLVKRTGEKVFLECVQDMDHENMFWYRQDPGLGLRLIYFSYDVKMKEKGDIPEGYSVSREKKERFSLILESASTNQTSMYLCASTTDRVGEQFFGPGTRLTVL.